The 14 T cell receptor beta chains listed next were all sequenced from one sample in a study of T cells in Graves' hyperthyroidism and ophthalmopathy (dated by TCRdb to about 2019). Receptor amplification or capture employed multiplex PCR. Data came from an Illumina HiSeq 2000. TCR beta CDR3 regions were amplified from RNA transcripts. For the first round of RT-PCR on the TCR CDR3, the HTBI primer set was used together with the Qiagen OneStep RT-PCR kit. TCRdb handled the public reads itself, with Q25 trimming in fastp and clone calling in MiXCR, and kept productive beta chains. Here each entry gathers all rows of one CDR3 protein and keeps the most common genes and DNA. The sample contains about 250,000 distinct CDR3 sequences, more than 20% of them found a single time. Around 40% of the sample lies in the top ten. Sequencing used blood. Source of these receptors: a woman in her thirties or forties with Graves' ophthalmopathy.

The chain has TRBV3-1 and TRBJ2-5; TRBD2 aligns across 7 bases. The J segment lost 2 bases and the V segment lost 4 bases, leaving 7 bases of the junction unmatched. Germline assignment: CDR1 LGHDT and CDR2 YNNKEL (reference sequence). This CDR3 contains 15 residues. The CDR3 is CASSPSGAIQETQYF. The CDR3 DNA follows: TGTGCCAGCAGCCCGAGCGGGGCCATTCAAGAGACCCAGTACTTC.

In its sample, this clonotype was seen many times. This chain links TRBV24-1 with TRBJ2-3; a weak D match, TRBD2 (5 bases). This CDR3 contains 15 residues. Trimming cost V 0 bases and J 2 bases, with 8 bases left between them. Germline CDR1 is KGHDR and CDR2 is SFDVKD. As DNA, the CDR3 is TGTGCCACCAGTGATTTGGTTCGGGACACAGATACGCAGTATTTT. Protein product: CATSDLVRDTDTQYF.

The CDR3 sequence is CASQLSGTYEQYF. Written as DNA, the CDR3 is TGTGCCAGTCAACTTAGCGGGACTTACGAGCAGTACTTC. The genes are TRBV6-1 and TRBJ2-7; 8 positions match TRBD2. The CDR3 extends over 13 amino acids. V lost 9 bases to trimming and J lost 4 bases; unmatched junction nucleotides: 8. In germline, CDR1 is MNHNS, CDR2 SASEGT.

The sample holds many counts of this clonotype. The rearrangement joins TRBV30 to TRBJ2-2, with no clear D. CDR1 is GTSNPN, CDR2 SVGIG, per germline (reference sequence). The CDR3 has 16 amino acids. Between the trimmed V and J ends, which lost 4 bases and 2 bases, there was a span of 17 bases. CDR3 coding DNA: TGTGCCTGGATTGACCGCTGGCGGAGAAACACCGGGGAGCTGTTTTTT. This sequence encodes CAWIDRWRRNTGELFF.

This clonotype was recorded at least ten times. The chain is built from TRBV12-3 or TRBV12-4 and TRBJ2-2; D ambiguous. V shed 2 bases and J shed 1 base, with 5 bases lying between them. The CDR3 consists of 14 residues. CDR3 DNA sequence: TGTGCCAGCAGTTTAAACGAGAACACCGGGGAGCTGTTTTTT. Amino acid sequence: CASSLNENTGELFF.

This clonotype was found many times. The chain recombines TRBV11-2 with TRBJ2-5; D is ambiguous. Germline V gives CDR1 SGHAT, CDR2 FQNNGV. V lost 3 bases and J lost 1, with 12 bases in between. CDR3 length equals 15 residues. CDR3 loop: CASSFWSQAQETQYF. The DNA of the CDR3 is TGTGCCAGCAGCTTTTGGTCGCAGGCCCAAGAGACCCAGTACTTC.

This clonotype was counted many times. V gene TRBV12-3 or TRBV12-4 combines with J gene TRBJ1-1; no firm D call. The ends were cut back, 5 bases at V and 5 bases at J, with 3 bases in the middle. The CDR3 runs 10 residues. The CDR3 region is CASSITEAFF. DNA for the CDR3: TGTGCCAGCAGTATTACTGAAGCTTTCTTT.

This clonotype was found many times. The chain has TRBV10-3 and TRBJ1-1, with 9 bases lining up with TRBD1. J lost 4 bases, V lost 7 bases, and 7 bases had no gene match. The CDR3 consists of 14 residues. Germline V lookup: CDR1 ENHRY, CDR2 SYGVKD. DNA for the CDR3: TGTGCCATCAAACCGGACAGGGGTGGCACTGAAGCTTTCTTT. Its protein product is CAIKPDRGGTEAFF.

This clonotype appeared many times. This chain joins TRBV28 and TRBJ2-7; 9 bases agree with TRBD2. The V and J ends lost 2 bases and 2 bases, in that order; junction bases with no gene match: 4. The CDR3 is 15 residues long. Germline V gene lookup returns CDR1 MDHEN and CDR2 SYDVKM. CDR3 nucleotides: TGTGCCAGCAGTTTAGGGTCTAGCGGGACCTACGAGCAGTACTTC. Amino acid sequence: CASSLGSSGTYEQYF.

The chain carries TRBV6-1 and TRBJ2-2; TRBD2 matches at 7 bases. Germline lookup yields CDR1 MNHNS and CDR2 SASEGT. V was pared by 4 bases and J by 4 bases, with 9 bases of the junction left unmatched. The CDR3 sequence is 16 residues long. CDR3 loop: CASSVAGLQFTGELFF. CDR3 nucleotide sequence: TGTGCCAGCAGTGTCGCGGGACTACAGTTCACCGGGGAGCTGTTTTTT.

This clonotype has a handful of counts. V gene TRBV30 combines with J gene TRBJ2-7; D remains unclear. V lost 0 bases and J lost 9, with 12 bases in between. The germline CDR1 and CDR2 sequences are GTSNPN and SVGIG (reference sequence). The CDR3 is 12 amino acids. In DNA form, the CDR3 reads TGTGCCTGGAGTGTAGTGGGGTCCGGGCAGTACTTC. Protein product: CAWSVVGSGQYF.

This clonotype was seen many times. The rearrangement uses TRBV12-3 or TRBV12-4 and TRBJ2-7, with D unclear. This CDR3 has 16 residues. The V and J ends lost 6 bases and 2 bases respectively, with 20 bases between them. Written as DNA, the CDR3 is TGTGCCAGCAGCTGGGTTGGGGTTGGGGAAGCCTACGAGCAGTACTTC. Translated: CASSWVGVGEAYEQYF.

This clonotype was observed at least ten times. The chain carries TRBV28 and TRBJ2-7; D may be TRBD1 (5 bases). The CDR3 has 15 residues. Trimming cost V 5 bases and J 0 bases, with 14 bases left between them. Per germline, CDR1 MDHEN and CDR2 SYDVKM. For the CDR3, the DNA is TGTGCCAGCAGTCAACTAAAGACAGCCTCCTACGAGCAGTACTTC. Amino acids: CASSQLKTASYEQYF.

This clonotype was counted many times. This chain uses TRBV9 with TRBJ2-7; D is uncertain. The CDR3 is 15 residues long. The V gene lost 0 bases and the J gene lost 5 bases, with 15 bases spanning the gap. Germline V gene sequence: CDR1 SGDLS, CDR2 YYNGEE. The CDR3 sequence is CASSVEGTVGNEQYF. CDR3 in DNA: TGTGCCAGCAGCGTAGAGGGAACAGTTGGTAACGAGCAGTACTTC.